The 31 T cell receptor beta chains below come from one sample, sequenced in a study of T-cell reconstitution after alpha-beta-depleted transplantation in children. The TCRbeta library incorporated unique molecular identifiers. TCRdb used MiXCR to reprocess the PCR reads, holding one entry per CDR3 protein. The top ten clones hold roughly 4.8% of a sample with approximately 800,000 distinct CDR3 sequences, around 17% of them seen once. This sample comprised PBMCs, mostly from graft donor cells, obtained 360 days after TCRalphabeta/CD19-depleted stem cell transplant. Every receptor here comes from a male patient younger than 18 who had a stem cell transplant for acute lymphoblastic leukemia, so the T cells may come from the graft donor.

The V call is TRBV29-1, the J call TRBJ1-5; no firm D call. Germline V lookup: CDR1 SQVTM, CDR2 ANQGSEA. The CDR3 extends over 12 amino acids. V lost 6 bases and J lost 4, with 10 bases in between. Written as DNA, the CDR3 is TGCAGCGTGGGCGGGGTAAATCAGCCCCAGCATTTT. Translated: CSVGGVNQPQHF.

This clonotype was picked up a small number of times. This chain links TRBV5-1 with TRBJ2-5; D remains unclear. Trimming pared 7 bases from V and 5 bases from J, leaving 12 bases between. Germline V CDR1 and CDR2: SGHRS, YFSETQ. The CDR3 totals 12 residues. In nucleotides, the CDR3 is TGCGCCAGCTACTTTCAAAGCGAGACCCAGTACTTC. Translation: CASYFQSETQYF.

This clonotype was detected a few times. V and J are TRBV12-5 and TRBJ2-5, with no clear D. Trimming took 0 bases from V and 0 from J, leaving 5 bases between them. The CDR3 covers 14 residues. The germline gives CDR1 LGHNT, CDR2 FRNRAP. The CDR3 region is CASGLVVHQETQYF. The CDR3 DNA reads TGTGCTAGTGGTTTGGTAGTCCACCAAGAGACCCAGTACTTC. Together with reference TRBV12-5 and TRBJ2-5, the CDR3 gives the full variable domain: DARVTQTPRHKVTEMGQEVTMRCQPILGHNTVFWYRQTMMQGLELLAYFRNRAPLDDSGMPKDRFSAEMPDATLATLKIQPSEPRDSAVYFCASGLVVHQETQYFGPGTRLLVL.

V is TRBV30 and J is TRBJ2-1; TRBD2 might be the D (6 bases). This CDR3 spans 15 amino acids. Germline-derived CDR1 and CDR2 are GTSNPN and SVGIG (reference sequence). The V and J ends lost 4 bases and 5 bases respectively, with 18 bases between them. CDR3 bases: TGTGCCTGGACCCTATTGGCGGGGTGGGACAATGAGCAGTTCTTC. This sequence encodes CAWTLLAGWDNEQFF.

This clonotype was found a few times. The chain combines TRBV3-1 with TRBJ2-1; possibly TRBD2 for D (5 bases). This CDR3 is built from 14 residues. V lost 2 bases and J 9 bases, leaving 14 bases between the germline ends. Germline CDR1 reads LGHDT; CDR2 reads YNNKEL (reference sequence). The CDR3 nucleotides read TGTGCCAGCAGCCAATGGGTTTTGGGAGTTGAGCAGTTCTTC. Its translation: CASSQWVLGVEQFF.

The rearrangement links TRBV27 to TRBJ2-5; a weak D match, TRBD1 (7 bases). Trimming removed 6 bases at V and 7 bases at J, with 15 bases between. The germline gives CDR1 MNHEY, CDR2 SMNVEV (reference sequence). The CDR3 is 13 amino acids. CDR3 DNA sequence: TGTGCCAGCAGAAAACAGGGGCGGGGGACCCAGTACTTC. Its protein is CASRKQGRGTQYF.

There are a few counts of this clonotype. The chain links TRBV28 to TRBJ2-3, with 12 bases lining up with TRBD2. This CDR3 comprises 15 residues. With 8 bases clipped from V and 4 bases from J, the junction kept 7 bases outside the gene matches. Germline V gene lookup returns CDR1 MDHEN and CDR2 SYDVKM. The CDR3 bases are TGTGCCAGCGCGTTGCTAGCGGGAGGGGCAGATACGCAGTATTTT. Translated, it gives CASALLAGGADTQYF.

This clonotype was seen only a few times. V is TRBV29-1 and J is TRBJ1-4; TRBD1 matches at 10 bases. CDR3 size: 13 residues. CDR1 is SQVTM, CDR2 ANQGSEA, per germline. J gave up 5 bases and V 7 bases, and 4 bases lay outside the gene matches. CDR3 loop: CSGAGQGNEKLFF. The CDR3, as DNA: TGCAGCGGCGCGGGACAGGGGAATGAAAAACTGTTTTTT.

V and J are TRBV12-3 or TRBV12-4 and TRBJ1-2, with D possibly TRBD1 on 6 matching bases. CDR3 length: 18 residues. Here the CDR3 reads CTLSNRFSPQGTNYGYTF. Written as DNA, the CDR3 is TGTACCCTCAGCAATCGTTTTTCTCCTCAGGGGACTAACTATGGCTACACCTTC.

The gene calls are TRBV5-1 and TRBJ2-1, with D unresolved. Germline V gives CDR1 SGHRS, CDR2 YFSETQ. V was pared by 5 bases and J by 8 bases, with 14 bases between. The CDR3 spans 13 residues. CDR3 in DNA: TGCGCCAGCAGTCGAGGCGGCCGGGATGAGCAGTTCTTC. Amino acid sequence: CASSRGGRDEQFF. Drawing the rest from reference TRBV5-1 and TRBJ2-1, the complete variable domain is KAGVTQTPRYLIKTRGQQVTLSCSPISGHRSVSWYQQTPGQGLQFLFEYFSETQRNKGNFPGRFSGRQFSNSRSEMNVSTLELGDSALYLCASSRGGRDEQFFGPGTRLTVL.

This clonotype occurred a few times. This CDR3 is CASSRGASLLRTDTQYF. As DNA, the CDR3 is TGTGCCAGCAGCCGCGGGGCTTCCCTGCTTAGGACAGATACGCAGTATTTT. This chain uses TRBV7-3 with TRBJ2-3, with TRBD2 as a possible D gene (6 bases). The CDR3 consists of 17 residues. The ends were cut back, 5 bases at V and 3 bases at J, with 21 bases in the middle. Germline CDR1 is SGHTA and CDR2 is FQGTGA.

The chain links TRBV12-3 or TRBV12-4 to TRBJ2-1; TRBD2 matches 14 bases. This CDR3 spans 18 amino acids. V was clipped by 10 bases and J by 2 bases; unmatched bases: 13. Written as DNA, the CDR3 is TGTGCCATCAGCCAGGGACTAGCGGGAGTAGGGACCTACAATGAGCAGTTCTTC. Translation gives CAISQGLAGVGTYNEQFF.

This clonotype occurred a few times. CDR3 nucleotide sequence: TGTGCCACCAGTCCCAGAACCCACAATGAGCAGTTCTTC. Residues: CATSPRTHNEQFF. This chain uses TRBV24-1 with TRBJ2-1; no firm D call. Germline CDR1 and CDR2: KGHDR and SFDVKD. Trimming stripped 6 bases from V and 5 bases from J, with 10 bases between. CDR3 size: 13 residues.

This clonotype was seen a handful of times. The V gene is TRBV6-1, the J gene TRBJ2-7; 7 nucleotides match TRBD1. The junction had 6 bases not matched to a gene; V was cut back by 2 bases and J by 2 bases. Germline values: CDR1 MNHNS, CDR2 SASEGT. The CDR3 loop spans 15 amino acids. Here the CDR3 reads CASSESRQGPYEQYF. In DNA, the CDR3 is TGTGCCAGCAGTGAATCCCGACAGGGTCCCTACGAGCAGTACTTC.

The chain has TRBV11-2 and TRBJ1-1; D unresolved. Germline-derived CDR1 and CDR2 are SGHAT and FQNNGV. Trimming left V 5 bases short and J 1 base short, with 14 bases between. CDR3 size: 15 residues. CDR3 protein: CASSESGIPNTEAFF. The CDR3 bases are TGTGCCAGCAGCGAGTCGGGGATTCCGAACACTGAAGCTTTCTTT.

In this sample, this clonotype turned up many times. The genes are TRBV12-3 or TRBV12-4 and TRBJ1-5; 7 bases agree with TRBD1. This CDR3 has 15 residues. J was trimmed by 3 bases and V by 6 bases; bases with no gene match: 8. In nucleotides, the CDR3 is TGTGCCAGCAGGGTCGGGACAGCAGTCAATCAGCCCCAGCATTTT. It specifies CASRVGTAVNQPQHF.

This rearrangement joins TRBV2 to TRBJ2-5; 13 bases are a match to TRBD2. The junction had 5 bases not matched to a gene; V was cut back by 1 base and J by 3 bases. Looked up from germline, CDR1 is SNHLY and CDR2 is FYNNEI. This CDR3 comprises 17 residues. The CDR3 is CASSEGWTSGRKETQYF. Here the CDR3 DNA reads TGTGCCAGCAGTGAAGGATGGACTAGCGGGAGAAAAGAGACCCAGTACTTC.

This clonotype occurred a few times. The chain combines TRBV29-1 with TRBJ2-5, with 7 nucleotides matching TRBD1. The CDR3 is 12 residues long. Germline assignment: CDR1 SQVTM and CDR2 ANQGSEA. V lost 8 bases, J lost 3 bases, and 6 bases stayed unmatched. The CDR3 coding sequence is TGCAGCACCGCCGACAGGGAAGAGACCCAGTACTTC. Protein sequence: CSTADREETQYF.

This chain connects TRBV4-1 to TRBJ2-1, with 10 bases matching TRBD2. J gave up 7 bases and V 0 bases, and 9 bases lay outside the gene matches. The germline V gene encodes CDR1 MGHRA and CDR2 YSYEKL. The CDR3 loop spans 17 amino acids. The CDR3: CASSQDHLAGELNEQFF. DNA for the CDR3: TGCGCCAGCAGCCAAGATCACCTAGCGGGAGAACTGAATGAGCAGTTCTTC.

This CDR3 reads CASSLDRFFRYGYTF. In DNA form, the CDR3 reads TGCGCCAGCAGCTTGGATAGGTTCTTCCGCTATGGCTACACCTTC. The chain has TRBV5-1 and TRBJ1-2; D not certain. The germline CDR1 and CDR2 sequences are SGHRS and YFSETQ. The CDR3 sequence is 15 residues long. Trimming removed 0 bases at V and 4 bases at J, with 13 bases between.

The J gene is TRBJ2-7, the V gene TRBV12-3 or TRBV12-4; a possible D gene is TRBD1 (6 bases). CDR3 size: 14 residues. The V end lost 8 bases, the J end lost 10 bases, and 24 bases lay between the germline ends. The CDR3 sequence: CASSAPRDNEVQYF. The DNA of the CDR3 is TGTGCCAGCTCCGCCCCCAGGGACAATGAGGTTCAGTACTTC.

Many counts were recorded for this clonotype. The chain uses TRBV7-2 and TRBJ2-1; D is perhaps TRBD2 (5 bases). This CDR3 spans 13 amino acids. Germline V gives CDR1 SGHTA, CDR2 FQGNSA. The ends were cut back, 8 bases at V and 2 bases at J, with 10 bases in the middle. In DNA, the CDR3 is TGTGCCAGCCGGGGAGCGGCCTACAATGAGCAGTTCTTC. Amino acid sequence: CASRGAAYNEQFF.

The chain combines TRBV6-4 with TRBJ1-5, with no clear D. Deletions cut 4 bases from V and 0 bases from J, with 4 bases between. Germline-derived CDR1 and CDR2 are MRHNA and SNTAGT. The CDR3 loop spans 13 amino acids. DNA for the CDR3: TGTGCCAGCAGTGTTGATAGCAATCAGCCCCAGCATTTT. This translates into CASSVDSNQPQHF.

This chain joins TRBV29-1 and TRBJ2-4; unclear D gene. V was pared by 4 bases and J by 5 bases, with 6 bases between. The germline V gene encodes CDR1 SQVTM and CDR2 ANQGSEA. The CDR3 is 11 amino acids. This chain's CDR3 is CSVARQNIQYF. The CDR3 DNA sequence: TGCAGCGTTGCGCGCCAAAACATTCAGTACTTC.

V is TRBV20-1 and J is TRBJ2-7; maybe TRBD1 (6 bases). Deletions cut 1 base from V and 0 bases from J, with 31 bases between. This CDR3 contains 21 residues. From germline, CDR1 is DFQATT and CDR2 SNEGSKA (reference sequence). The chain's CDR3 is CSARGPGVRTDRRSSSYEQYF. CDR3 DNA: TGCAGTGCTAGAGGCCCGGGCGTCCGCACCGACAGGAGGAGCAGCTCCTACGAGCAGTACTTC.

This chain uses TRBV20-1 with TRBJ2-5; D remains unclear. Between the trimmed V and J ends, which lost 3 bases and 2 bases, there was a span of 7 bases. Looked up from germline, CDR1 is DFQATT and CDR2 is SNEGSKA (reference sequence). There are 12 residues in the CDR3. The CDR3 nucleotides read TGCAGTGCTAGGAGACAACAAGAGACCCAGTACTTC. Translated, it gives CSARRQQETQYF.

The genes are TRBV20-1 and TRBJ1-2; maybe TRBD1 (5 bases). Germline V gene data show CDR1 as DFQATT and CDR2 as SNEGSKA (reference sequence). V lost 7 bases and J lost 2, with 11 bases in between. The CDR3 contains 12 residues. CDR3: CSGGSGNYGYTF. The CDR3 nucleotides are TGCAGTGGCGGGTCAGGGAACTATGGCTACACCTTC.

This clonotype came up a few times. This chain links TRBV5-1 with TRBJ2-7; a possible D gene is TRBD1 (6 bases). Germline values: CDR1 SGHRS, CDR2 YFSETQ. Deletions cut 0 bases from V and 4 bases from J, with 11 bases between. The CDR3 has 14 amino acids. CDR3 DNA: TGCGCCAGCAGCTTGGCTTGGACAGAGTACGAGCAGTACTTC. Its translation is CASSLAWTEYEQYF. Together with reference TRBV5-1 and TRBJ2-7, the CDR3 gives the full variable domain: KAGVTQTPRYLIKTRGQQVTLSCSPISGHRSVSWYQQTPGQGLQFLFEYFSETQRNKGNFPGRFSGRQFSNSRSEMNVSTLELGDSALYLCASSLAWTEYEQYFGPGTRLTVT.

CDR3 coding DNA: TGTGCCAGCAGCGCCCGACTAGCGGGTGACACCGGGGAGCTGTTTTTT. Amino acid sequence: CASSARLAGDTGELFF. The chain uses TRBV7-9 and TRBJ2-2, with 10 nucleotides matching TRBD2. This CDR3 contains 16 residues. J was trimmed by 3 bases and V by 5 bases; bases with no gene match: 6. Germline-derived CDR1 and CDR2 are SEHNR and FQNEAQ (reference sequence).

A remark on this clonotype: At one end the junction does not follow the germline gene, possibly because of a read error. The chain uses TRBV20-1 and TRBJ2-7, with 8 bases fitting TRBD2. Germline assignment: CDR1 DFQATT and CDR2 SNEGSKA (reference sequence). CDR3 size: 17 residues. CDR3 nucleotides: TGCTGTGCTAGAAAGCCTCGCGCTAGCGGGTTCTCCTACGAGCAGTACTTC. Translated, it gives CCARKPRASGFSYEQYF.

This clonotype was observed a handful of times. This sequence joins TRBV4-1 and TRBJ2-1; 8 bases agree with TRBD2. The junction had 3 bases not matched to a gene; V was cut back by 9 bases and J by 2 bases. Germline V gives CDR1 MGHRA, CDR2 YSYEKL. This CDR3 region has 13 residues. Written as DNA, the CDR3 is TGCGCCAGTGGCGGGAGGACCTACAATGAGCAGTTCTTC. It is translated as CASGGRTYNEQFF.